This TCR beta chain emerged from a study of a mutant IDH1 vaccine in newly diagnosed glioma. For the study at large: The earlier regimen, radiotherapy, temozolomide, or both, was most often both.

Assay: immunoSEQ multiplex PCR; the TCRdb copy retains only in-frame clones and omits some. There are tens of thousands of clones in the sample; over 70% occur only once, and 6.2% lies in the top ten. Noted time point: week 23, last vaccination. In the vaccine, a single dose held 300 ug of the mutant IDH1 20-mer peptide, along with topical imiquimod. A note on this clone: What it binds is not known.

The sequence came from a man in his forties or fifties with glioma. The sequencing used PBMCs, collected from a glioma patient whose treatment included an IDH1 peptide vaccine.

As DNA, the CDR3 is TGTGCCAGCAGCTTAGGGGGAAGCTCCTACAATGAGCAGTTCTTC. Its translation: CASSLGGSSYNEQFF. The V call is TRBV11-2, the J call TRBJ2-1; D ambiguous. CDR3 size: 15 residues. V was pared by 1 base and J by 0 bases, with 7 bases between. Germline V CDR1 and CDR2: SGHAT, FQNNGV.